Reported below is one T cell receptor beta chain. Cohort placement rested on clinical history that participants reported themselves. This record comes from a study of blood T cell repertoires in COVID-19. Germline V lookup: CDR1 DFQATT, CDR2 SNEGSKA (reference sequence). The V and J ends lost 0 bases and 14 bases respectively, with 11 bases between them. The CDR3 extends over 11 amino acids. The assay was immunoSEQ multiplex PCR, and TCRdb's table has in-frame clones only and misses some. The data hold a few hundred thousand clones, with about 86% observed a single time. The chain has TRBV20-1 and TRBJ2-1, with TRBD2 as a possible D gene (7 bases). Sequencing input: PBMCs or T cells enriched from blood (not recorded which). This TCR derives from a man aged 30 to 45 with acute COVID-19. Written as DNA, the CDR3 is TGCAGTGCTAGAGATACGGGGGGCGAGTTCTTC. This translates into CSARDTGGEFF.